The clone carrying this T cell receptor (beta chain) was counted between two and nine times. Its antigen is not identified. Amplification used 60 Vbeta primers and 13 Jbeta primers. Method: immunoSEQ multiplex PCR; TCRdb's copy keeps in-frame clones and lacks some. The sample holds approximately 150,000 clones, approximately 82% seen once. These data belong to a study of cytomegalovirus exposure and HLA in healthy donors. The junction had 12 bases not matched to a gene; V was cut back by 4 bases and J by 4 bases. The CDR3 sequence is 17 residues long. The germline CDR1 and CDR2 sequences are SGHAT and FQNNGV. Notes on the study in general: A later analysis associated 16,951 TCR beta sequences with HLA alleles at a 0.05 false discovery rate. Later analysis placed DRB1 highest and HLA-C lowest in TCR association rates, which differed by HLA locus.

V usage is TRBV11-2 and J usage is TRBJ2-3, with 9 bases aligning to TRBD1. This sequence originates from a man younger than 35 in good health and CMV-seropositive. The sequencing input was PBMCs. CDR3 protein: CASSSRTGVFNADTQYF. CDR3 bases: TGTGCCAGCAGCTCCCGGACAGGGGTGTTTAACGCAGATACGCAGTATTTT.